This T cell receptor (beta chain) was captured in a study of shared clonotypes between healthy human individuals. General study points: Naive subsets tended to show greater estimated richness than memory subsets.

Recent vaccinations or acute infections were absent in the healthy HIV-negative adult donors. Details on this clone: The antigen is undetermined.

The assay was immunoSEQ multiplex PCR, and TCRdb's table has in-frame clones only and misses some. The data contain approximately 700,000 clones, 73% of them singletons. The sample comprised memory CD4+ T cells sorted from blood. The sample's subset: CD45RA-negative fraction. The TCR was taken from a woman in her twenties or thirties in good health.

Written as DNA, the CDR3 is TGTGCCAGCTCACCACGGACAGGGCGGGGAGAGCCCCAGCATTTT. Protein: CASSPRTGRGEPQHF. The rearrangement uses TRBV18 and TRBJ1-5; TRBD1 matches at 8 bases. After removal of 1 base from V and 8 bases from J, the junction contained 7 bases not matched to a gene. The germline CDR1 and CDR2 sequences are KGHSH and LQKENI. This CDR3 comprises 15 residues.